In its sample, the clone carrying this T cell receptor beta chain was seen many times. This sample is drawn from a study of patients and donors after allogeneic stem cell transplantation. TCRdb called the RT-PCR reads again in MiXCR, with one record for every CDR3 protein. This sample carries under 95,000 distinct CDR3 sequences, roughly 4.9% of them seen once, and the ten largest clones take less than 3%. The CDR3 contains 16 residues. CDR1 and CDR2 from the germline V gene are DFQATT and SNEGSKA (reference sequence). Sequencing was carried out using blood, either unsorted or a sorted T cell fraction (not recorded which). The clonotype was recovered from a human donor who was either an allogeneic HSCT recipient or a stem cell or donor lymphocyte infusion donor (not recorded which). It is not recorded whose cells these are; they may come from a transplant donor. The rearrangement uses TRBV20-1 and TRBJ1-3, with no clear D. The CDR3: CYIRRERIVSGNTIYF. The CDR3 nucleotides are TGCTATATCCGCCGAGAGAGGATCGTTTCTGGAAACACCATATATTTT.